Many counts were recorded for the clone carrying this TCR beta chain. The sample belongs to a study of T cells in Graves' hyperthyroidism and ophthalmopathy. The CDR3 runs to 15 residues. Germline V CDR1 and CDR2: SGHTA, FQGNSA. With 2 bases clipped from V and 2 bases from J, the junction kept 4 bases outside the gene matches. What was amplified from RNA transcripts were TCR beta CDR3 regions. HTBI primers were employed in a first-round RT-PCR of the TCR CDR3. MiXCR, applied by TCRdb to the multiplex PCR reads, yields one record per CDR3 protein. The repertoire holds about 290,000 distinct CDR3 sequences, with about an eighth as singletons.

Source material: blood. The rearrangement joins TRBV7-2 to TRBJ1-2; TRBD1 agrees at 8 bases. This sequence originates from a woman between 25 and 40 years old with Graves' hyperthyroidism that later progressed to Graves' ophthalmopathy. The DNA of the CDR3 is TGTGCCAGCAGCTTATCCGGACAGGGCAACTATGGCTACACCTTC. The encoded protein is CASSLSGQGNYGYTF.